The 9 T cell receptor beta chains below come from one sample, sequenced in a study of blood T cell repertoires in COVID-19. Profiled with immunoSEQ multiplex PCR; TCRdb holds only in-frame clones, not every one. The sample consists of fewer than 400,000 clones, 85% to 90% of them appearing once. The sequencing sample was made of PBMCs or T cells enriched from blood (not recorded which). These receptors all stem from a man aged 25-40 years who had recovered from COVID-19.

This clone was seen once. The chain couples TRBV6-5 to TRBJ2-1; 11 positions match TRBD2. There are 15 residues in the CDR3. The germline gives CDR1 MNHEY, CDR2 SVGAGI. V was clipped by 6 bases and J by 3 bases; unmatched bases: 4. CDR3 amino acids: CASRPGTSGYNEQFF. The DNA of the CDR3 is TGTGCCAGCAGGCCCGGGACTAGCGGCTACAATGAGCAGTTCTTC.

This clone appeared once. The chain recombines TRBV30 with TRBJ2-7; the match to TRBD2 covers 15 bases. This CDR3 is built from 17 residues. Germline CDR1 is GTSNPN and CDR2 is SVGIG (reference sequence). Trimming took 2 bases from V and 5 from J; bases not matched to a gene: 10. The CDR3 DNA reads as TGTGCCTGGAGTCCTCGGACTAGCGGGAGGGCCGGCCACGAGCAGTACTTC. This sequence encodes CAWSPRTSGRAGHEQYF.

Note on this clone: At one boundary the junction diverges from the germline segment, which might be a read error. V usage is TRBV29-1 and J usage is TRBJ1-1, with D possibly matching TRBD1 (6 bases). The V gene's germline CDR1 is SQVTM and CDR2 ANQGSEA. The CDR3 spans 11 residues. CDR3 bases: TGCAGCGTTGACTTCAGGGGCCTAGATGTCTTT. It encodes CSVDFRGLDVF.

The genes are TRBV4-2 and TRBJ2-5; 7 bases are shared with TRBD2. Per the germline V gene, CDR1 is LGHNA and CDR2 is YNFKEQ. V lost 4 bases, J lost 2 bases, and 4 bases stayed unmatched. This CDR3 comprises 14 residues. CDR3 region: CASSRSGEQETQYF. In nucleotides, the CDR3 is TGTGCCAGCAGCCGGAGCGGGGAGCAAGAGACCCAGTACTTC.

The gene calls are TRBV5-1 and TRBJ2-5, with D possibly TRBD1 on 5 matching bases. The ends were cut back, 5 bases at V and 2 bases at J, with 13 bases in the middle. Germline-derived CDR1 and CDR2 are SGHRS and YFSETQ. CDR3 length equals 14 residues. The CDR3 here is CASRVGPEQETQYF. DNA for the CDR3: TGCGCCAGCAGAGTGGGGCCGGAACAAGAGACCCAGTACTTC.

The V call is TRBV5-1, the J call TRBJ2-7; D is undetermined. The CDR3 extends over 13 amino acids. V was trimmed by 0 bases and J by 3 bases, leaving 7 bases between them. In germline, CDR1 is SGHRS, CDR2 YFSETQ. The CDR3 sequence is CASSLGSFYEQYF. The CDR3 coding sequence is TGCGCCAGCAGCTTGGGCAGTTTCTACGAGCAGTACTTC. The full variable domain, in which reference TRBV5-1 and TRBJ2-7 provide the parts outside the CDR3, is KAGVTQTPRYLIKTRGQQVTLSCSPISGHRSVSWYQQTPGQGLQFLFEYFSETQRNKGNFPGRFSGRQFSNSRSEMNVSTLELGDSALYLCASSLGSFYEQYFGPGTRLTVT.

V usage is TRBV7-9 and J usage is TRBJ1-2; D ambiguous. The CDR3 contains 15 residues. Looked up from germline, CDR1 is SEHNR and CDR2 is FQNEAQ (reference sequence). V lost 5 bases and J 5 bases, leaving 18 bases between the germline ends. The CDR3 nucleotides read TGTGCCAGCAGCCGGTCAGGTGTAAATGAATATGGCTACACCTTC. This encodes CASSRSGVNEYGYTF.

The CDR3: CASSGLQYSNQPQHF. CDR3 coding DNA: TGTGCCAGCAGTGGTTTGCAGTATAGCAATCAGCCCCAGCATTTT. The chain is built from TRBV2 and TRBJ1-5; D remains ambiguous. Trimming removed 4 bases from V and 0 bases from J, with 10 bases in between. The germline CDR1 and CDR2 sequences are SNHLY and FYNNEI. CDR3 size: 15 residues.

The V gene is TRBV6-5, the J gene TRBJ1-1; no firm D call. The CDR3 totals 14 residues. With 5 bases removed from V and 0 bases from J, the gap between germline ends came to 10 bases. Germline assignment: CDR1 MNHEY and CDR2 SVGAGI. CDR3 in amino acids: CASSPSGLNTEAFF. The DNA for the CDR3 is TGTGCCAGCAGTCCAAGCGGGCTGAACACTGAAGCTTTCTTT.